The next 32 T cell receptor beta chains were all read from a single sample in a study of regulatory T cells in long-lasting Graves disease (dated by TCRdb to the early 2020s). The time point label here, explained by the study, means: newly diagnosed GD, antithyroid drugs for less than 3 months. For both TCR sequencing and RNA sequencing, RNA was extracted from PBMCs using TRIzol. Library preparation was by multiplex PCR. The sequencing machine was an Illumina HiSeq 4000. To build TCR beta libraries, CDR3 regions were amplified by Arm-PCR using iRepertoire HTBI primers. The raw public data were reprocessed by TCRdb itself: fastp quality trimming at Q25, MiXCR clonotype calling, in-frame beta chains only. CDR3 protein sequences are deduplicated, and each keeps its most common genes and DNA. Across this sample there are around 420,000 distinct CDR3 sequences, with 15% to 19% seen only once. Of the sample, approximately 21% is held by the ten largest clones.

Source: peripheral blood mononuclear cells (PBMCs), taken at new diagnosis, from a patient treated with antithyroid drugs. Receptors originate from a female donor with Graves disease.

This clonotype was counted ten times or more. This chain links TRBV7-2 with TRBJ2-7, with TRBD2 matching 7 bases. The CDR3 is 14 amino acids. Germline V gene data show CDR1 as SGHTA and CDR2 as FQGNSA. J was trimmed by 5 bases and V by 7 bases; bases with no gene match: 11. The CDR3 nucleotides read TGTGCCAGCACCTGGGGGGGAATCATAAACGAGCAGTACTTC. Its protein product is CASTWGGIINEQYF.

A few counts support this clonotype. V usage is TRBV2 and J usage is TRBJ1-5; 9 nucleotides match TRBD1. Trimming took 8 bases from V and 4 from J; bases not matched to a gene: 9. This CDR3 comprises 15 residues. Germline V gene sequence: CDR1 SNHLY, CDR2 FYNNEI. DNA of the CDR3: TGTGCCAGCGTCCGGGGTGGACAGGGGAATCAGCCCCAGCATTTT. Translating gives CASVRGGQGNQPQHF.

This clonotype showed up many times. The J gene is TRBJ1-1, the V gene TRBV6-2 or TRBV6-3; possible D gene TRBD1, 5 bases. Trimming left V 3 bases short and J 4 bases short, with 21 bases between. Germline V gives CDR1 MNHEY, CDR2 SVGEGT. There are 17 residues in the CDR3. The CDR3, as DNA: TGTGCCAGCAGTTATTGGCCTAACGGGGCTTCCGGCACTGAAGCTTTCTTT. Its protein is CASSYWPNGASGTEAFF.

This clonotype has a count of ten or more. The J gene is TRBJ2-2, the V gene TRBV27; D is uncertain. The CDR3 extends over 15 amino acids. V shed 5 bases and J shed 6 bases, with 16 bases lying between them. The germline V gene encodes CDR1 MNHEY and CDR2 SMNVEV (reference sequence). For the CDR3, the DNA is TGTGCCAGCAGTACCCGGTTAGCTTCGGCCGGGGAGCTGTTTTTT. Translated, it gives CASSTRLASAGELFF.

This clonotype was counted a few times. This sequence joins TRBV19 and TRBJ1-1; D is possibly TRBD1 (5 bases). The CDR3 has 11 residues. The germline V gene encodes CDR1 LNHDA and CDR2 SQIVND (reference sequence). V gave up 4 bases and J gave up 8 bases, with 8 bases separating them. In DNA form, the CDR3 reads TGTGCCAGTAGTAAGGGGCAAGAAGCTTTCTTT. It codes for CASSKGQEAFF.

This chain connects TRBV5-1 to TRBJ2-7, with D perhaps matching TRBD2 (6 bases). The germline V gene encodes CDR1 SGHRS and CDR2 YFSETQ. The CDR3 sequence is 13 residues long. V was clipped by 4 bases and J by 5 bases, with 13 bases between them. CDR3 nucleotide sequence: TGCGCCAGCAGCCCGATACTAGCTGACGAGCAGTACTTC. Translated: CASSPILADEQYF. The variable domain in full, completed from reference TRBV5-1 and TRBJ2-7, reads KAGVTQTPRYLIKTRGQQVTLSCSPISGHRSVSWYQQTPGQGLQFLFEYFSETQRNKGNFPGRFSGRQFSNSRSEMNVSTLELGDSALYLCASSPILADEQYFGPGTRLTVT.

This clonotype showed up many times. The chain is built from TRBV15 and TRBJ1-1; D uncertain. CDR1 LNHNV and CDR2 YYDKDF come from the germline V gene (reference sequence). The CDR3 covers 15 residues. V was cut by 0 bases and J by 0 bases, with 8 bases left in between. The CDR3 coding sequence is TGTGCCACCAGCAGAGATGGGGAGATGAACACTGAAGCTTTCTTT. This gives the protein CATSRDGEMNTEAFF.

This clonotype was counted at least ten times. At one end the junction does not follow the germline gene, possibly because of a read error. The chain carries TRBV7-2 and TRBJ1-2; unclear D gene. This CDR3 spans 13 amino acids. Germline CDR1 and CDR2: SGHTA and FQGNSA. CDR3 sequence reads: CASSLSRGARWAF. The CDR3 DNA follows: TGTGCCAGCAGCTTATCCCGCGGTGCCCGGTGGGCCTTC.

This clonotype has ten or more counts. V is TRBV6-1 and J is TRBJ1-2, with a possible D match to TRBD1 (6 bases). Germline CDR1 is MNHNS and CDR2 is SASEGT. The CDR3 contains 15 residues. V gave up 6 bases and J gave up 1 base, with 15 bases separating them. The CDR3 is CASRGGERNNYGYTF. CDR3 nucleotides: TGTGCCAGCAGGGGGGGCGAGCGAAATAACTATGGCTACACCTTC.

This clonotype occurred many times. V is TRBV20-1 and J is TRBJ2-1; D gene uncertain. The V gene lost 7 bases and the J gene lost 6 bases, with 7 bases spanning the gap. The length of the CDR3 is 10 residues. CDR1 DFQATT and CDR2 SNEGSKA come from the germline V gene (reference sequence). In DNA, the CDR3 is TGCAGTGTCCTGGGCAATGAGCAGTTCTTC. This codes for CSVLGNEQFF.

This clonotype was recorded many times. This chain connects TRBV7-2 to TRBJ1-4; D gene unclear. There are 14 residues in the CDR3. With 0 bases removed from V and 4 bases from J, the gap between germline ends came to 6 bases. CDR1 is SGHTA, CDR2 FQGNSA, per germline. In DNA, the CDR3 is TGTGCCAGCAGCTTAGCCGGATTTAATGAAAAACTGTTTTTT. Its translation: CASSLAGFNEKLFF.

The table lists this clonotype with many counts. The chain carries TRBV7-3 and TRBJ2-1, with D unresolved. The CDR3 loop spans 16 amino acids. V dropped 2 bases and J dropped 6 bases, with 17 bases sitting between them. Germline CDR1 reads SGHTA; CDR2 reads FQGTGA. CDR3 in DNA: TGTGCCAGCAGCTTATGGGCCCGATCTGGTTCCAATGAGCAGTTCTTC. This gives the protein CASSLWARSGSNEQFF.

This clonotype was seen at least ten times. In DNA, the CDR3 is TGTGCCAGCAGCTTACGGCCAGGGGGCGGACAGGGGGACTATGGCTACACCTTC. This sequence encodes CASSLRPGGGQGDYGYTF. The chain employs TRBV13 and TRBJ1-2, with 10 bases lining up with TRBD1. From germline, CDR1 is PRHDT and CDR2 FYEKMQ (reference sequence). The trim removed 2 bases at V and 3 bases at J, leaving 12 bases unmatched. This CDR3 comprises 18 residues.

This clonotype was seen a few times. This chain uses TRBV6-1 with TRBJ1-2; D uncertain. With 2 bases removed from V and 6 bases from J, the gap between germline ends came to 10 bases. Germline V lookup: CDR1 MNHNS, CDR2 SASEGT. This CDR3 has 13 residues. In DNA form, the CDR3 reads TGTGCCAGCAGTGAATCACCGTACCATGGCTACACCTTC. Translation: CASSESPYHGYTF.

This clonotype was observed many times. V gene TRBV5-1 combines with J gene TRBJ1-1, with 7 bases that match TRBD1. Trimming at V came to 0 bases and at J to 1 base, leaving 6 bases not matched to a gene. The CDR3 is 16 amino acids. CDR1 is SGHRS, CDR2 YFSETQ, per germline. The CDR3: CASSLAGKGANTEAFF. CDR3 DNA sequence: TGCGCCAGCAGCTTGGCCGGAAAGGGGGCGAACACTGAAGCTTTCTTT.

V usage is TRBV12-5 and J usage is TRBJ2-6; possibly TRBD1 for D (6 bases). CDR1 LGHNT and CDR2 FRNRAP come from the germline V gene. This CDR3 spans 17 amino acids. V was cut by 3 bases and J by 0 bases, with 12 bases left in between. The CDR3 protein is CASGFRQVNSGANVLTF. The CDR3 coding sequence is TGTGCTAGTGGTTTCCGACAGGTCAACTCTGGGGCCAACGTCCTGACTTTC.

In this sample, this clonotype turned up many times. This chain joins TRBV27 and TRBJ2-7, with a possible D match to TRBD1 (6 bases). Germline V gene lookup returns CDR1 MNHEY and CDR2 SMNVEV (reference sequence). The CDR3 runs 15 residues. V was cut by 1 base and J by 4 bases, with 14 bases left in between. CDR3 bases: TGTGCCAGCAGTTTATTGGGGGCTAGAGAGTACGAGCAGTACTTC. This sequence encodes CASSLLGAREYEQYF.

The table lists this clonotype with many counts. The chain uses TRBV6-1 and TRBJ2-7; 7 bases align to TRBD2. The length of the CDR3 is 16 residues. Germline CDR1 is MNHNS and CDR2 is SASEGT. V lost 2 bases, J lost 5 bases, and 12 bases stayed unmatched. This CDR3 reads CASSERLAGAWNEQYF. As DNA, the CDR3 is TGTGCCAGCAGTGAAAGGTTGGCGGGAGCTTGGAACGAGCAGTACTTC.

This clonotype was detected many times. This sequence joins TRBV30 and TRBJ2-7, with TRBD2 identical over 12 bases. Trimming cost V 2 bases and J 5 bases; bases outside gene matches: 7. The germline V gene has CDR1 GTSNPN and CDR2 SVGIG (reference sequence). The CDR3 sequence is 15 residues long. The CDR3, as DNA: TGTGCCTGGAGTCCCAGGACTAGCGGGACGGACGAGCAGTACTTC. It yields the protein CAWSPRTSGTDEQYF.

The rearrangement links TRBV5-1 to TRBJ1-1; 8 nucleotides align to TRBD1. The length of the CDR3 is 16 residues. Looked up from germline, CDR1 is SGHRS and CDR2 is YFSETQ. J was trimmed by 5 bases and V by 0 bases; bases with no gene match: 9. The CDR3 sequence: CASSLDPDRVGTEAFF. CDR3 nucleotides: TGCGCCAGCAGCTTGGATCCGGACAGGGTAGGAACTGAAGCTTTCTTT.

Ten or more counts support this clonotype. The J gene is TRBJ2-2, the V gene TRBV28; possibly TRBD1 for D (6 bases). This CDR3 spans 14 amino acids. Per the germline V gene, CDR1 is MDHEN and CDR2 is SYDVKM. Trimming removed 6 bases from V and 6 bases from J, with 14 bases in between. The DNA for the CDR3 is TGTGCCAGCAGCTCGCAGGGGTCGGCCGGGGAGCTGTTTTTT. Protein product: CASSSQGSAGELFF.

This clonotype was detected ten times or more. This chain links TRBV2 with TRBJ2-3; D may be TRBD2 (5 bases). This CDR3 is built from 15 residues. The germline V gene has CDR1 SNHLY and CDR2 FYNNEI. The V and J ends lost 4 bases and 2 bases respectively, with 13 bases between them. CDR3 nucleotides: TGTGCCAGCAGTGGGGAAGGCGGGTCCACAGATACGCAGTATTTT. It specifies CASSGEGGSTDTQYF.

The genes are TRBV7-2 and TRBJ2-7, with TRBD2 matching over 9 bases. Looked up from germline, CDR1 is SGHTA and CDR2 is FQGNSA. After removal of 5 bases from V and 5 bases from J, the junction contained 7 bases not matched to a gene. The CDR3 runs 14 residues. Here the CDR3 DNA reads TGTGCCAGCAGCGTCGGGACTAGCTCGGACGAGCAGTACTTC. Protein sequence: CASSVGTSSDEQYF. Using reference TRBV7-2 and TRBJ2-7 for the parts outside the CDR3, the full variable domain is GAGVSQSPSNKVTEKGKDVELRCDPISGHTALYWYRQSLGQGLEFLIYFQGNSAPDKSGLPSDRFSAERTGGSVSTLTIQRTQQEDSAVYLCASSVGTSSDEQYFGPGTRLTVT.

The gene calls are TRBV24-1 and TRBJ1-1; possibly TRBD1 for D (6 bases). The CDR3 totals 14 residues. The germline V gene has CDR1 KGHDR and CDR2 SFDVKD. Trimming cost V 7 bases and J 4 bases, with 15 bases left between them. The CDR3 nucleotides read TGTGCCACCAGGAACAACAGGGACGGCACTGAAGCTTTCTTT. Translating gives CATRNNRDGTEAFF.

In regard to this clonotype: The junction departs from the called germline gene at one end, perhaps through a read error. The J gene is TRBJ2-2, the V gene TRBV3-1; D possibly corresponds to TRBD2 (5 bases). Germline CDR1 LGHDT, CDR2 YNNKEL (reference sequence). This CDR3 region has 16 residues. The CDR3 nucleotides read TGTGCCTGCAGCCAAGCGGTCGGGTTCCGCACCGGGGAGCTGTTTTTT. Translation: CACSQAVGFRTGELFF. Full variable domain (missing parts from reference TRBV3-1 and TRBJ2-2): DTAVSQTPKYLVTQMGNDKSIKCEQNLGHDTMYWYKQDSKKFLKIMFSYNNKELIINETVPNRFSPKSPDKAHLNLHINSLELGDSAVYFCACSQAVGFRTGELFFGEGSRLTVL.

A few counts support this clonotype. CDR3 sequence: CASSEGRGGIVRTGELFF. Here the CDR3 DNA reads TGTGCCAGCAGTGAAGGTCGCGGAGGGATCGTTAGGACCGGGGAGCTGTTTTTT. J is TRBJ2-2 and V is TRBV6-2 or TRBV6-3; D is possibly TRBD2 (6 bases). Germline loops: CDR1 MNHEY, CDR2 SVGEGT. The CDR3 is 18 residues long. Trimming stripped 5 bases from V and 5 bases from J, with 24 bases between.

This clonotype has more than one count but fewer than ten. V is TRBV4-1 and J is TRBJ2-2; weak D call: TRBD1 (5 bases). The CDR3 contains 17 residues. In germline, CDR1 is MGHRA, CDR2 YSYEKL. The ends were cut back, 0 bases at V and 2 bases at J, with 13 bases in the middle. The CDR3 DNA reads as TGCGCCAGCAGCCAAGATAACGGACACAAAAACACCGGGGAGCTGTTTTTT. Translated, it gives CASSQDNGHKNTGELFF.

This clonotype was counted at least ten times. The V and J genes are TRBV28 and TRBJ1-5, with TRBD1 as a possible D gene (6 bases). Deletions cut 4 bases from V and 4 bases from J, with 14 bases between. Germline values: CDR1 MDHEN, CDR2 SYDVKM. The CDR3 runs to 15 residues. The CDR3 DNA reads TGTGCCAGCAGTTCACCCACCAGGGGTAATCAGCCCCAGCATTTT. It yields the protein CASSSPTRGNQPQHF.

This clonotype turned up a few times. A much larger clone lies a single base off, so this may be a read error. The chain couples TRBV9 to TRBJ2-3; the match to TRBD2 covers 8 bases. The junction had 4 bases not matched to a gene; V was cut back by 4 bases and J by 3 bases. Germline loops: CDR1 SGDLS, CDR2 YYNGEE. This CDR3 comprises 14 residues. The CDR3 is CASSIRLATDTQYF. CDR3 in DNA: TGTGCCAGCAGCATCCGACTAGCGACAGATACGCAGTATTTT.

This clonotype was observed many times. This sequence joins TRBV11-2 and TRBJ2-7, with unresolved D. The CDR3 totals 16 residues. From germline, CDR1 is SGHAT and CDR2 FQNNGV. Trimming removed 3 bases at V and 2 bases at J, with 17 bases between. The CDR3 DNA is TGTGCCAGCAGCTTGGTACAAGGGTTGAAGGCCTACGAGCAGTACTTC. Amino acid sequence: CASSLVQGLKAYEQYF.

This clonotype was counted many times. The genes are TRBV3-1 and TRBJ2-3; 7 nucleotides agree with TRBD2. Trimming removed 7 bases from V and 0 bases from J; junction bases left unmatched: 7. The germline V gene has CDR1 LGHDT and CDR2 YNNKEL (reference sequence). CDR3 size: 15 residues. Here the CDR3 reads CASTYGGSSTDTQYF. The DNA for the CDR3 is TGTGCCAGCACTTACGGGGGGTCTAGCACAGATACGCAGTATTTT.

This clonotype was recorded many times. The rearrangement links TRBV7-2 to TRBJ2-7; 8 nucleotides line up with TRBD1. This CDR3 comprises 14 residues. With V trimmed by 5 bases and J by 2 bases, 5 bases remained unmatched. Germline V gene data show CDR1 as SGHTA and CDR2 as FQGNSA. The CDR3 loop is CASSAGTGAYEQYF. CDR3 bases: TGTGCCAGCAGCGCAGGGACAGGAGCCTACGAGCAGTACTTC.